This T cell receptor (beta chain) was sequenced in a study of T cells in tuberculosis. Study outcomes and limitations: GEM motif frequencies gave around 67% accuracy; the GMM repertoire gave approximately 90%. Active tuberculosis alpha repertoires lay closer to GMM-specific TCRs than controls'.

A remark on this clone: The antigen is undetermined.

The CDR3 totals 14 residues. Trimming cost V 6 bases and J 8 bases, with 19 bases left between them. CDR1 and CDR2 from the germline V gene are SGHAT and FQNNGV. Here immunoSEQ multiplex PCR was the method, and the copy in TCRdb shows in-frame clones only, minus some. The data show 20,000 to 25,000 clones, around 95% seen once. The receptor comes from a donor aged 10 to 29 with latent tuberculosis or without tuberculosis infection. The chain joins TRBV11-2 to TRBJ1-2; the D gene is possibly TRBD1 (5 bases). Sequencing used PBMCs. The CDR3 region is CASRGGSPWGGYTF. The CDR3 region has the DNA TGTGCCAGCAGAGGAGGGTCCCCCTGGGGGGGCTACACCTTC. Using reference TRBV11-2 and TRBJ1-2 for the parts outside the CDR3, the full variable domain is EAGVAQSPRYKIIEKRQSVAFWCNPISGHATLYWYQQILGQGPKLLIQFQNNGVVDDSQLPKDRFSAERLKGVDSTLKIQPAKLEDSAVYLCASRGGSPWGGYTFGSGTRLTVV.